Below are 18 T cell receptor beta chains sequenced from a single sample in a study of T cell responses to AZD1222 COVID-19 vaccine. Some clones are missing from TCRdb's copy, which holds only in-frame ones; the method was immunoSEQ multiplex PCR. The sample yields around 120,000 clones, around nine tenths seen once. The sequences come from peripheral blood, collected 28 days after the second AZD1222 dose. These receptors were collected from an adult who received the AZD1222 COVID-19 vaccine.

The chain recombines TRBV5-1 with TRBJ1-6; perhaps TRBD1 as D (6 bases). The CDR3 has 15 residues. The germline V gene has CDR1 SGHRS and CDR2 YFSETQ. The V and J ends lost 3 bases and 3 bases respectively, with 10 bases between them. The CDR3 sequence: CASSSRQDYNSPLHF. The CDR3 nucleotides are TGCGCCAGCAGCTCCCGACAGGACTATAATTCACCCCTCCACTTT.

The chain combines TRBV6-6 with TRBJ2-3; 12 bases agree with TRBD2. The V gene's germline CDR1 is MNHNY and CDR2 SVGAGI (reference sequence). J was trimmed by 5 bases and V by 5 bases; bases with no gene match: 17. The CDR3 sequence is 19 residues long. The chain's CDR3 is CASSLIHPTSGRVEDTQYF. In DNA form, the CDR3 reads TGTGCCAGCAGTCTAATCCATCCGACTAGCGGGAGAGTTGAAGATACGCAGTATTTT.

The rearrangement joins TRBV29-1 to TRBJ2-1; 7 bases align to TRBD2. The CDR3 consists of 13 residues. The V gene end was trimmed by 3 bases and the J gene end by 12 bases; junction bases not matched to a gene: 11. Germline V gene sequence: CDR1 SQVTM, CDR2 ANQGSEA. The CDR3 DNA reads TGCAGCGTTGAGCCCGGACTAGATCCCTGGCAGTTCTTC. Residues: CSVEPGLDPWQFF.

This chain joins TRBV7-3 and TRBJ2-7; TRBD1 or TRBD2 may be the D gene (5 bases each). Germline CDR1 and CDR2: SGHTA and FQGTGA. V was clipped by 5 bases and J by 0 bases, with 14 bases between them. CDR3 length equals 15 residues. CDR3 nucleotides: TGTGCCAGCAGCCCTACTTCCGGGACCTCCTACGAGCAGTACTTC. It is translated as CASSPTSGTSYEQYF.

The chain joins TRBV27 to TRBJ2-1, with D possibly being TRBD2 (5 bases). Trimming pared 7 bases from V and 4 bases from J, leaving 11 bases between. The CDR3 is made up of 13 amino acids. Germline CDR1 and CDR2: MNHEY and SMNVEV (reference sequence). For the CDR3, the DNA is TGTGCCAGCACTCCCCGGGGATACAATGAGCAGTTCTTC. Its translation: CASTPRGYNEQFF.

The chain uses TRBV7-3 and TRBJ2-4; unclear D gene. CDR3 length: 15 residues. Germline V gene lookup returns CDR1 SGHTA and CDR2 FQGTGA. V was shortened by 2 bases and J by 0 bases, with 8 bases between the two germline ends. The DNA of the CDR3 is TGTGCCAGCAGCTTAGATTCCCAAGCCAAAAACATTCAGTACTTC. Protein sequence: CASSLDSQAKNIQYF.

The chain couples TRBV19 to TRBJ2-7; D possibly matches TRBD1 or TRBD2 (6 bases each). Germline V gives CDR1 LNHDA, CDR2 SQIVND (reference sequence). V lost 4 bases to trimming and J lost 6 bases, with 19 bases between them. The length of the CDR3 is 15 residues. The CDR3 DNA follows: TGTGCCAGTAGTACCCACTTCACCAGGGGAGGCGAGCAGTACTTC. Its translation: CASSTHFTRGGEQYF.

The CDR3 loop is CASSTIRGTSGYEQYF. CDR3 bases: TGTGCCAGCAGCACGATAAGGGGGACTAGCGGATACGAGCAGTACTTC. The chain is built from TRBV28 and TRBJ2-7, with 11 bases identical to TRBD2. Germline CDR1 reads MDHEN; CDR2 reads SYDVKM. V shed 6 bases and J 4 bases; nucleotides not matched to a gene: 11. The CDR3 runs 16 residues. The variable domain in full, with the rest retrieved from reference TRBV28 and TRBJ2-7, is DVKVTQSSRYLVKRTGEKVFLECVQDMDHENMFWYRQDPGLGLRLIYFSYDVKMKEKGDIPEGYSVSREKKERFSLILESASTNQTSMYLCASSTIRGTSGYEQYFGPGTRLTVT.

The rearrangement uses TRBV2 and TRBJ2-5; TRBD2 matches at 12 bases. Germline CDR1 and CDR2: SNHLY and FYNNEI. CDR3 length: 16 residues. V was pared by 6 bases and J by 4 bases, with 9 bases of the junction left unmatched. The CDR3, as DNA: TGTGCCAGCAGCCGGGGACTAGCGGGTATTTCAGAGACCCAGTACTTC. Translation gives CASSRGLAGISETQYF.

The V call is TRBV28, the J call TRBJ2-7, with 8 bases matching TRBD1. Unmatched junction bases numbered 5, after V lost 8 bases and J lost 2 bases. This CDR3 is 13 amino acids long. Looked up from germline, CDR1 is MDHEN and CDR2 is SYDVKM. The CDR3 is CASGQGMTYEQYF. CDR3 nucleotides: TGTGCCAGCGGACAGGGCATGACCTACGAGCAGTACTTC. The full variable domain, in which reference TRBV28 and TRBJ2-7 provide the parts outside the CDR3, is DVKVTQSSRYLVKRTGEKVFLECVQDMDHENMFWYRQDPGLGLRLIYFSYDVKMKEKGDIPEGYSVSREKKERFSLILESASTNQTSMYLCASGQGMTYEQYFGPGTRLTVT.

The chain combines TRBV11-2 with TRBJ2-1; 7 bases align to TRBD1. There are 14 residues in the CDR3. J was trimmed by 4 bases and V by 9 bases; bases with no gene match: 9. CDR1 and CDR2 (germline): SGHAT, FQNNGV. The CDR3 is CASTSDRLYNEQFF. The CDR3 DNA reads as TGTGCCAGTACCTCGGACAGGCTTTACAATGAGCAGTTCTTC.

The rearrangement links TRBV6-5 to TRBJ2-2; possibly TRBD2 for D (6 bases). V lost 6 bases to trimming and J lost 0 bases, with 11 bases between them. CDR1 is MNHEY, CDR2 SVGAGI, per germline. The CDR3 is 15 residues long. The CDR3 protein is CASRPGLTNTGELFF. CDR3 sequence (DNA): TGTGCCAGCAGACCGGGACTTACGAACACCGGGGAGCTGTTTTTT.

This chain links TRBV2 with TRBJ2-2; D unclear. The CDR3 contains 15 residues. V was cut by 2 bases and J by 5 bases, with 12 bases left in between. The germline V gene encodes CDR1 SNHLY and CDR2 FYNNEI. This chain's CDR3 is CASSERSQLTGELFF. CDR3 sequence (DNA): TGTGCCAGCAGTGAACGGTCCCAACTAACCGGGGAGCTGTTTTTT.

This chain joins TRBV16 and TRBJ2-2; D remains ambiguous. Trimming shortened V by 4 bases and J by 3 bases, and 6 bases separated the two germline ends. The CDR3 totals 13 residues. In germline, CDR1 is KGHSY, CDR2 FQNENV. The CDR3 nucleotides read TGTGCCAGCAGCCGGACGTACACCGGGGAGCTGTTTTTT. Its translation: CASSRTYTGELFF.

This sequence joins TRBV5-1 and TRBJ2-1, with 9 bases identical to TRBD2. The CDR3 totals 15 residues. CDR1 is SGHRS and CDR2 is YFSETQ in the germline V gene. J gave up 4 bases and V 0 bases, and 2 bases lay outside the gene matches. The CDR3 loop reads CASSLVTSGYNEQFF. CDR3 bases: TGCGCCAGCAGCTTGGTTACTAGCGGGTACAATGAGCAGTTCTTC.

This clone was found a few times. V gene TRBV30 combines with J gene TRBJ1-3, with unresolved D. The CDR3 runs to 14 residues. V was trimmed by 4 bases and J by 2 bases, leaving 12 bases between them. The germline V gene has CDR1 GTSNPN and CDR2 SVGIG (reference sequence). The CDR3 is CAWNPLGAGNTIYF. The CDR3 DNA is TGTGCCTGGAATCCCCTGGGAGCTGGAAACACCATATATTTT.

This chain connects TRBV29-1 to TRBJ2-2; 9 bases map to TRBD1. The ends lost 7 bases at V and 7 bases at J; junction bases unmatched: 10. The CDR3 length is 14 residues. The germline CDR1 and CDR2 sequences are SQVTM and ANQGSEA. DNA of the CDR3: TGCAGCGCTCTCCGGGACAGGGTAAACGGGGAGCTGTTTTTT. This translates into CSALRDRVNGELFF.

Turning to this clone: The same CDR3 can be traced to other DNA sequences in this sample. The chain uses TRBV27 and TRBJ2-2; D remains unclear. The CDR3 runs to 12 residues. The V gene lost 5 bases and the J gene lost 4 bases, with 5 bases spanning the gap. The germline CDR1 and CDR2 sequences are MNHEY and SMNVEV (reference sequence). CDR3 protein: CASSLLTGELFF. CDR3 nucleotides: TGTGCCAGCAGTCTTCTCACCGGGGAGCTGTTTTTT.